The 2 T cell receptor beta chains in this list originate from one sample, sequenced in a study of early stage breast cancer tumors. TCRdb's table, derived via immunoSEQ multiplex PCR, lists solely in-frame clones and lacks some. The table lists around 41,000 clones, about two thirds of them singletons, with about 7% in the top ten. Sequencing was performed on blood. These receptor sequences come from a person in their fifties with breast cancer.

V gene TRBV11-3 combines with J gene TRBJ2-5; 13 bases map to TRBD2. Germline lookup yields CDR1 SGHNT and CDR2 YENEEA. This CDR3 is built from 15 residues. Losses at the gene ends were 5 bases for V and 6 bases for J; bases not matched to a gene: 6. For the CDR3, the DNA is TGTGCCAGCAGCACCCGACTAGCGGGAGGACAGACCCAGTACTTC. It codes for CASSTRLAGGQTQYF.

The rearrangement links TRBV19 to TRBJ1-3; D uncertain. Germline lookup yields CDR1 LNHDA and CDR2 SQIVND (reference sequence). The ends were cut back, 7 bases at V and 0 bases at J, with 13 bases in the middle. The CDR3 has 15 residues. DNA for the CDR3: TGTGCCAGTACACGAAGACAAGTCTCTGGAAACACCATATATTTT. Its translation is CASTRRQVSGNTIYF.